This T cell receptor (beta chain) was documented in a study of cytomegalovirus exposure and HLA in healthy donors. It was with 60 Vbeta and 13 Jbeta primers that the PCR ran. Here immunoSEQ multiplex PCR was the method, and the copy in TCRdb shows in-frame clones only, minus some. The table includes 100,000 or so clones, around 79% detected once. General observations from the study: In a later analysis, the majority of CMV-associated beta chains seemingly showed HLA restriction. In a later analysis, roughly 17,000 TCR beta sequences were associated with HLA alleles at 0.05 false discovery rate. Investigators reported 150 to 200 TCR beta chains as tied to cytomegalovirus.

Regarding this clone: Its antigen is not known.

The sequence derives from a woman aged 40 to 50 in good health and CMV-seronegative. The sequencing input was PBMCs.

The CDR3 sequence: CASSELAEPYNEQFF. CDR3 DNA sequence: TGTGCCAGCAGTGAACTAGCGGAACCCTACAATGAGCAGTTCTTC. V usage is TRBV25-1 and J usage is TRBJ2-1; TRBD2 aligns across 7 bases. This CDR3 is built from 15 residues. Germline V lookup: CDR1 MGHDK, CDR2 SYGVNS. Trimming at V came to 2 bases and at J to 2 bases, leaving 3 bases not matched to a gene. Drawing the rest from reference TRBV25-1 and TRBJ2-1, the complete variable domain is EADIYQTPRYLVIGTGKKITLECSQTMGHDKMYWYQQDPGMELHLIHYSYGVNSTEKGDLSSESTVSRIRTEHFPLTLESARPSHTSQYLCASSELAEPYNEQFFGPGTRLTVL.